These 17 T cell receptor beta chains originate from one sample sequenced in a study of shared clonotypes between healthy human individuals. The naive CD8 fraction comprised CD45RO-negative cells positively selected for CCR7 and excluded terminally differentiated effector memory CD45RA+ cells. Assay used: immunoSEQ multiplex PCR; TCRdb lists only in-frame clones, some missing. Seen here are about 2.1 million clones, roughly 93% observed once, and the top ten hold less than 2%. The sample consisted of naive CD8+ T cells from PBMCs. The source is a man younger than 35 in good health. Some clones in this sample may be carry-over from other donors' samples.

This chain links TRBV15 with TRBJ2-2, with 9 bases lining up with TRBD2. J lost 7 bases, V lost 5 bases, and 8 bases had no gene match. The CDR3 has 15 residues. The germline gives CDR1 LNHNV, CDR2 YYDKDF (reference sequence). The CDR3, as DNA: TGTGCCACCAGCCTGTCTAGCGGGACTATCGGGGAGCTGTTTTTT. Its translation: CATSLSSGTIGELFF.

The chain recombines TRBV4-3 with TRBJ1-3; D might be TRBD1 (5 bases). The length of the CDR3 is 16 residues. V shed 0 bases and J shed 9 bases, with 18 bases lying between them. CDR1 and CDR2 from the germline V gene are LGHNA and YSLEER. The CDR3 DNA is TGCGCCAGCAGCCAAGATAGGTGGGGACTCCTAAGCACCATATATTTT. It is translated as CASSQDRWGLLSTIYF.

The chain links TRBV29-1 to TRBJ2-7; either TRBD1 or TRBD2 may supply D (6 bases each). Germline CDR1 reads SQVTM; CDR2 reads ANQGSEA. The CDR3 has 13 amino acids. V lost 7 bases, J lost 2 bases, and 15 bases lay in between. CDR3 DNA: TGCAGCGCCCTGGGGGGCTCGACCTACGAGCAGTACTTC. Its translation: CSALGGSTYEQYF.

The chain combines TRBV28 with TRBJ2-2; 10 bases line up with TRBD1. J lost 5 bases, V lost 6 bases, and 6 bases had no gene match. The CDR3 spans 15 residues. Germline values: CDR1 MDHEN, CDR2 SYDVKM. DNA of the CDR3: TGTGCCAGCAGCACCCGGACAGGGGGGACCGGGGAGCTGTTTTTT. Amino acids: CASSTRTGGTGELFF.

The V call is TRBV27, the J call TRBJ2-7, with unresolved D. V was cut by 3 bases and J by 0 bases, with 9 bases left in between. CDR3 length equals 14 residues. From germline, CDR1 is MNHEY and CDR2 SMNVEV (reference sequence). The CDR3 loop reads CASSFSKPSYEQYF. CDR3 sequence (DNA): TGTGCCAGCAGTTTCTCCAAACCCTCCTACGAGCAGTACTTC.

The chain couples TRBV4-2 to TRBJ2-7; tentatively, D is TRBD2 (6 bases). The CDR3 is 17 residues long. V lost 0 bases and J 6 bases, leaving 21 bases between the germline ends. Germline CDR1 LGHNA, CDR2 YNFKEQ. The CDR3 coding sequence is TGTGCCAGCAGCCAAGATAGTGGAGGCGGAGGGAATGGCGAGCAGTACTTC. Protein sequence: CASSQDSGGGGNGEQYF.

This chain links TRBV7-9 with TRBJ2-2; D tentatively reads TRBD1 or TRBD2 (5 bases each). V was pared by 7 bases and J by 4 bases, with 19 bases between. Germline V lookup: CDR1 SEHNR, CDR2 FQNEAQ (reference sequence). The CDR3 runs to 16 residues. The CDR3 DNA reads TGTGCCAGCACCCCGGCCGGGGCCCTTGGCACCGGGGAGCTGTTTTTT. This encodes CASTPAGALGTGELFF.

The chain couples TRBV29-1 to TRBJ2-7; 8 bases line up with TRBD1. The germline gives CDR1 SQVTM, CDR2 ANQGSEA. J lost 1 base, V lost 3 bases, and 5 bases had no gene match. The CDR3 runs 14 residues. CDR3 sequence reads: CSVEGTGDSYEQYF. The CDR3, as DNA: TGCAGCGTTGAGGGGACAGGAGATTCCTACGAGCAGTACTTC.

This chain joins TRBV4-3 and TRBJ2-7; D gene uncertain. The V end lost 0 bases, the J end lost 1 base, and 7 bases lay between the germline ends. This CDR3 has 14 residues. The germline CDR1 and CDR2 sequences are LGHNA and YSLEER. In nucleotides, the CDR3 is TGCGCCAGCAGCCAAGAAATTGGATCCTACGAGCAGTACTTC. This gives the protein CASSQEIGSYEQYF.

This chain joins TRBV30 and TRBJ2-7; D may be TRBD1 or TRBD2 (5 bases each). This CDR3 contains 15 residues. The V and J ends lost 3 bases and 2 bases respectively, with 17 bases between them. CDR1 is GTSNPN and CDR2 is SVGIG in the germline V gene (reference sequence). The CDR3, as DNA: TGTGCCTGGAGGGAAACGGGACCCAAGCCCTACGAGCAGTACTTC. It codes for CAWRETGPKPYEQYF. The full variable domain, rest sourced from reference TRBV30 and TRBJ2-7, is SQTIHQWPATLVQPVGSPLSLECTVEGTSNPNLYWYRQAAGRGLQLLFYSVGIGQISSEVPQNLSASRPQDRQFILSSKKLLLSDSGFYLCAWRETGPKPYEQYFGPGTRLTVT.

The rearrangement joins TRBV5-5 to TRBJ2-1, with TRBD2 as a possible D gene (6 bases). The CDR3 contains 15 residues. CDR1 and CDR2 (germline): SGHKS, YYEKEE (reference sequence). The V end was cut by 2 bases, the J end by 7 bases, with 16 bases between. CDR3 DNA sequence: TGTGCCAGCAGCTTCTACTACGGGAGTGGGAATGAGCAGTTCTTC. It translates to CASSFYYGSGNEQFF.

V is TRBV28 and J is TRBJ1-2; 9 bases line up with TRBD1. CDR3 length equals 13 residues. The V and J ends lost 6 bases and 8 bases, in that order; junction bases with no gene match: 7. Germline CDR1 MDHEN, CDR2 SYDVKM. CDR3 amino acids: CASRDRGIEGYTF. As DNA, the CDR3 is TGTGCCAGCAGAGACAGGGGGATCGAGGGCTACACCTTC.

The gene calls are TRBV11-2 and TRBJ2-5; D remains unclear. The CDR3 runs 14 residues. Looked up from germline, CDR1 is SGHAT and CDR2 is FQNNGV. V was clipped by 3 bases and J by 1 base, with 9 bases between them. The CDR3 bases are TGTGCCAGCAGCTTTTTAGGATCCCAAGAGACCCAGTACTTC. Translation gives CASSFLGSQETQYF.

The CDR3 coding sequence is TGTGCCAGCAGTCCCGGCCAGGTGGAGCAGTTCTTC. This gives the protein CASSPGQVEQFF. The J gene is TRBJ2-1, the V gene TRBV28; no definite D call. Germline values: CDR1 MDHEN, CDR2 SYDVKM. V dropped 5 bases and J dropped 10 bases, with 12 bases sitting between them. The CDR3 totals 12 residues. Using reference TRBV28 and TRBJ2-1 for the parts outside the CDR3, the full variable domain is DVKVTQSSRYLVKRTGEKVFLECVQDMDHENMFWYRQDPGLGLRLIYFSYDVKMKEKGDIPEGYSVSREKKERFSLILESASTNQTSMYLCASSPGQVEQFFGPGTRLTVL.

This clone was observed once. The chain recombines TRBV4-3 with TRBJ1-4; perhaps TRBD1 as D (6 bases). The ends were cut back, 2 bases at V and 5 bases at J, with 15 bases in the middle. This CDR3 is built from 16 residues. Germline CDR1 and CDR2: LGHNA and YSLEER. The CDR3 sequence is CASSQTGGGQNEKLFF. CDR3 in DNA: TGCGCCAGCAGCCAAACAGGAGGGGGTCAAAATGAAAAACTGTTTTTT.

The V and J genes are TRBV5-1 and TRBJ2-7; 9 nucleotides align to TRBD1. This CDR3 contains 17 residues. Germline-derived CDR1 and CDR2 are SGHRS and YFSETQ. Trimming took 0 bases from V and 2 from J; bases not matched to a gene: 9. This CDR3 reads CASSLAPGTGFPYEQYF. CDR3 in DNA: TGCGCCAGCAGCTTGGCCCCTGGGACAGGGTTCCCCTACGAGCAGTACTTC.

CDR3 protein: CASSPLGLGNEQFF. As DNA, the CDR3 is TGTGCCAGCAGCCCATTAGGTCTCGGGAATGAGCAGTTCTTC. The V call is TRBV7-8, the J call TRBJ2-1; D not certain. Germline CDR1 is SGHVS and CDR2 is FQNEAQ. The CDR3 has 14 residues. Trimming shortened V by 5 bases and J by 7 bases, and 15 bases separated the two germline ends. Combining the CDR3 with reference TRBV7-8 and TRBJ2-1 gives the whole variable domain GAGVSQSPRYKVAKRGQDVALRCDPISGHVSLFWYQQALGQGPEFLTYFQNEAQLDKSGLPSDRFFAERPEGSVSTLKIQRTQQEDSAVYLCASSPLGLGNEQFFGPGTRLTVL.